These T cell receptor beta chains were read from a single sample in a study of blood T cell repertoires in COVID-19. Method: immunoSEQ multiplex PCR; TCRdb's copy keeps in-frame clones and lacks some. The sample has 84,000 or so clones; around 90% are singletons. The sample consisted of peripheral blood. These receptors originate from a man in his sixties or seventies with acute or convalescent COVID-19. CDR3s include the opening cysteine and the closing phenylalanine or tryptophan. The D gene is left open where the match is weak. Only some rows state a clone size, as once, few, many or a class for expanded clones.

len: 14; v_gene: TRBV6-5; j_gene: TRBJ1-5; abundance: once; d_gene: -; CDR3aa: CATASDGHNQPQHF; CDR3nt: TGTGCCACCGCCTCCGACGGACACAATCAGCCCCAGCATTTT
len: 14; v_gene: TRBV5-4; j_gene: TRBJ2-7; abundance: -; d_gene: -; CDR3aa: CASSLELLSYEQYF; CDR3nt: TGTGCCAGCAGCTTGGAACTACTATCCTACGAGCAGTACTTC
len: 15; v_gene: TRBV5-1; j_gene: TRBJ1-2; abundance: -; d_gene: -; CDR3aa: CASSLEWPTSKGYTF; CDR3nt: TGCGCCAGCAGCTTGGAATGGCCGACTAGTAAGGGCTACACCTTC
len: 15; v_gene: TRBV7-9; j_gene: TRBJ1-6; abundance: -; d_gene: TRBD1; CDR3aa: CASSLPGQGISPLHF; CDR3nt: TGTGCCAGCAGCCTACCGGGACAGGGGATTTCACCCCTCCACTTT
len: 15; v_gene: TRBV4-1; j_gene: TRBJ1-6; abundance: -; d_gene: TRBD1; CDR3aa: CASSQSDREHSPLHF; CDR3nt: TGCGCCAGCAGCCAATCGGACAGGGAACATTCACCCCTCCACTTT
len: 16; v_gene: TRBV7-2; j_gene: TRBJ2-1; abundance: -; d_gene: TRBD2; CDR3aa: CASSFGPAGGPVEQFF; CDR3nt: TGTGCCAGCAGCTTTGGGCCAGCGGGAGGGCCGGTTGAGCAGTTCTTC
len: 14; v_gene: TRBV6-6; j_gene: TRBJ2-7; abundance: -; d_gene: -; CDR3aa: CASSYSIGGYEQYF; CDR3nt: TGTGCCAGCAGTTACTCGATCGGGGGTTACGAGCAGTACTTC
len: 12; v_gene: TRBV24-1; j_gene: TRBJ1-5; abundance: few; d_gene: -; CDR3aa: CATSERNQPQHF; CDR3nt: TGTGCCACCAGTGAGCGAAATCAGCCCCAGCATTTT
len: 15; v_gene: TRBV5-5; j_gene: TRBJ2-3; abundance: -; d_gene: -; CDR3aa: CASSPGDRSTDTQYF; CDR3nt: TGTGCCAGCAGCCCCGGGGATCGTAGCACAGATACGCAGTATTTT
len: 14; v_gene: TRBV6-1; j_gene: TRBJ1-4; abundance: -; d_gene: -; CDR3aa: CASIRGAQGEKLFF; CDR3nt: TGTGCCAGCATCCGGGGGGCGCAGGGGGAAAAACTGTTTTTT
len: 12; v_gene: TRBV28; j_gene: TRBJ2-1; abundance: -; d_gene: TRBD2; CDR3aa: CASSISGVEQFF; CDR3nt: TGTGCCAGCAGTATTAGCGGGGTTGAGCAGTTCTTC
len: 21; v_gene: TRBV24-1; j_gene: TRBJ1-5; abundance: -; d_gene: -; CDR3aa: CATSTCWNRVRGEVGNQPQHF; CDR3nt: TGTGCCACCAGCACGTGCTGGAACAGGGTTAGAGGAGAGGTCGGCAATCAGCCCCAGCATTTT
len: 17; v_gene: TRBV10-2; j_gene: TRBJ2-3; abundance: -; d_gene: TRBD2; CDR3aa: CASSPTFRLAGGDTQYF; CDR3nt: TGCGCCAGCAGTCCCACCTTCAGGCTAGCGGGGGGTGATACGCAGTATTTT
len: 15; v_gene: TRBV28; j_gene: TRBJ2-1; abundance: once; d_gene: TRBD2; CDR3aa: CASSFWTSAGAEQFF; CDR3nt: TGTGCCAGCAGTTTCTGGACTAGCGCCGGCGCAGAGCAGTTCTTC
len: 15; v_gene: TRBV27; j_gene: TRBJ1-5; abundance: -; d_gene: -; CDR3aa: CASRGRGLSNQPQHF; CDR3nt: TGTGCCAGCAGGGGCAGGGGCTTAAGCAATCAGCCCCAGCATTTT
len: 13; v_gene: TRBV12-3/TRBV12-4; j_gene: TRBJ1-3; abundance: -; d_gene: -; CDR3aa: CASSLVQRNTIYF; CDR3nt: TGTGCCAGCAGTTTAGTGCAGAGAAACACCATATATTTT
len: 18; v_gene: TRBV28; j_gene: TRBJ2-2; abundance: -; d_gene: TRBD2; CDR3aa: CATLSSSGSGSRSGELFF; CDR3nt: TGTGCCACCCTCTCATCTAGCGGGAGTGGTAGTAGAAGCGGGGAGCTGTTTTTT
len: 15; v_gene: TRBV5-1; j_gene: TRBJ2-3; abundance: -; d_gene: -; CDR3aa: CASSFEQPNTDTQYF; CDR3nt: TGCGCCAGCAGCTTTGAACAGCCCAACACAGATACGCAGTATTTT
len: 14; v_gene: TRBV7-2; j_gene: TRBJ2-5; abundance: -; d_gene: -; CDR3aa: CASSFLGGRETQYF; CDR3nt: TGTGCCAGCAGCTTCCTCGGGGGGCGGGAGACCCAGTACTTC
len: 16; v_gene: TRBV24-1; j_gene: TRBJ2-2; abundance: -; d_gene: TRBD1; CDR3aa: CATSDTTGQHTGELFF; CDR3nt: TGTGCCACCAGTGATACGACAGGGCAGCACACCGGGGAGCTGTTTTTT
len: 14; v_gene: TRBV5-1; j_gene: TRBJ1-2; abundance: -; d_gene: -; CDR3aa: CASSAGPQGARYTF; CDR3nt: TGCGCCAGCAGCGCCGGTCCACAGGGAGCGCGCTACACCTTC
len: 16; v_gene: TRBV25-1; j_gene: TRBJ1-1; abundance: -; d_gene: TRBD1; CDR3aa: CASSDGQGSMNTEAFF; CDR3nt: TGTGCCAGCAGTGATGGACAGGGTTCTATGAACACTGAAGCTTTCTTT
len: 15; v_gene: TRBV5-6; j_gene: TRBJ2-1; abundance: once; d_gene: TRBD2; CDR3aa: CASSIRLAGGDEQFF; CDR3nt: TGTGCCAGCAGCATTCGACTAGCGGGAGGAGATGAGCAGTTCTTC
len: 15; v_gene: TRBV2; j_gene: TRBJ2-1; abundance: -; d_gene: TRBD2; CDR3aa: CASMEERTSGNEQFF; CDR3nt: TGTGCCAGCATGGAGGAAAGGACTAGCGGCAATGAGCAGTTCTTC
len: 15; v_gene: TRBV15; j_gene: TRBJ1-5; abundance: once; d_gene: TRBD1; CDR3aa: CATSIYRGGNQPQHF; CDR3nt: TGTGCCACCAGCATCTACAGGGGGGGCAATCAGCCCCAGCATTTT
len: 16; v_gene: TRBV7-9; j_gene: TRBJ2-2; abundance: -; d_gene: -; CDR3aa: CASFPRRDSNTGELFF; CDR3nt: TGTGCCAGCTTCCCACGGAGGGACTCGAACACCGGGGAGCTGTTTTTT
len: 17; v_gene: TRBV11-2; j_gene: TRBJ1-5; abundance: once; d_gene: -; CDR3aa: CASSLNPGLFSGQPQHF; CDR3nt: TGTGCCAGCAGCTTAAATCCGGGTCTGTTTTCGGGTCAGCCCCAGCATTTT
len: 13; v_gene: TRBV11-2; j_gene: TRBJ1-1; abundance: -; d_gene: -; CDR3aa: CASSPQGNTEAFF; CDR3nt: TGTGCCAGCAGCCCACAGGGGAACACTGAAGCTTTCTTT
len: 14; v_gene: TRBV27; j_gene: TRBJ2-7; abundance: -; d_gene: TRBD2; CDR3aa: CASSMGTSPREQYF; CDR3nt: TGTGCCAGCAGTATGGGGACTAGCCCCCGCGAGCAGTACTTC
len: 15; v_gene: TRBV6-5; j_gene: TRBJ1-6; abundance: -; d_gene: -; CDR3aa: CASSTQQGKISPLHF; CDR3nt: TGTGCCAGCAGTACGCAGCAGGGAAAGATTTCACCCCTCCACTTT
len: 16; v_gene: TRBV27; j_gene: TRBJ2-1; abundance: -; d_gene: TRBD2; CDR3aa: CASSLGRLAGGNEQFF; CDR3nt: TGTGCCAGCAGTTTAGGTAGGCTAGCGGGAGGGAATGAGCAGTTCTTC
len: 16; v_gene: TRBV5-6; j_gene: TRBJ2-1; abundance: -; d_gene: TRBD1; CDR3aa: CASSSTGQGTYNEQFF; CDR3nt: TGTGCCAGCAGCTCAACGGGACAGGGGACTTACAATGAGCAGTTCTTC
len: 15; v_gene: TRBV25-1; j_gene: TRBJ1-1; abundance: -; d_gene: TRBD1; CDR3aa: CASSQAGGMNTEAFF; CDR3nt: TGTGCCAGCAGCCAAGCAGGGGGGATGAACACTGAAGCTTTCTTT
len: 12; v_gene: TRBV6-5; j_gene: TRBJ2-2; abundance: -; d_gene: -; CDR3aa: CASSYYTGELFF; CDR3nt: TGTGCCAGCAGTTATTATACCGGGGAGCTGTTTTTT
len: 14; v_gene: TRBV4-1; j_gene: TRBJ2-7; abundance: -; d_gene: TRBD1; CDR3aa: CASSLWTGRDEQYF; CDR3nt: TGCGCCAGCAGCCTTTGGACAGGCCGAGACGAGCAGTACTTC
len: 14; v_gene: TRBV5-1; j_gene: TRBJ1-2; abundance: -; d_gene: -; CDR3aa: CASSLGPGSGGYTF; CDR3nt: TGCGCCAGCAGCCTGGGTCCCGGGAGTGGTGGCTACACCTTC
len: 13; v_gene: TRBV6-5; j_gene: TRBJ2-7; abundance: -; d_gene: TRBD1; CDR3aa: CASSRGQSSEQYF; CDR3nt: TGTGCCAGCAGCCGGGGACAGTCCTCCGAGCAGTACTTC
len: 16; v_gene: TRBV28; j_gene: TRBJ2-2; abundance: -; d_gene: -; CDR3aa: CASSVPRGGFAGELFF; CDR3nt: TGTGCCAGCAGCGTTCCCCGGGGTGGGTTCGCCGGGGAGCTGTTTTTT
len: 15; v_gene: TRBV7-3; j_gene: TRBJ2-3; abundance: -; d_gene: -; CDR3aa: CASSPQRGFADTQYF; CDR3nt: TGTGCCAGCAGCCCCCAACGGGGGTTTGCAGATACGCAGTATTTT
len: 16; v_gene: TRBV7-2; j_gene: TRBJ2-2; abundance: few; d_gene: -; CDR3aa: CASSFVLAFPTGELFF; CDR3nt: TGTGCCAGCAGCTTCGTACTAGCTTTTCCCACCGGGGAGCTGTTTTTT
len: 18; v_gene: TRBV28; j_gene: TRBJ1-5; abundance: -; d_gene: -; CDR3aa: CASSSSRLGGNSNQPQHF; CDR3nt: TGTGCCAGCAGTTCATCTCGACTCGGCGGCAATAGCAATCAGCCCCAGCATTTT
len: 11; v_gene: TRBV2; j_gene: TRBJ2-7; abundance: -; d_gene: -; CDR3aa: CASSREHEQYF; CDR3nt: TGTGCCAGCAGCAGGGAACACGAGCAGTACTTC
len: 14; v_gene: TRBV27; j_gene: TRBJ2-3; abundance: -; d_gene: -; CDR3aa: CASSLALPTDTQYF; CDR3nt: TGTGCCAGCAGTCTCGCTCTACCCACAGATACGCAGTATTTT
len: 16; v_gene: TRBV7-8; j_gene: TRBJ1-6; abundance: -; d_gene: -; CDR3aa: CASSIDRSSYNSPLHF; CDR3nt: TGTGCCAGCAGCATAGACAGGAGCTCCTATAATTCACCCCTCCACTTT
len: 16; v_gene: TRBV28; j_gene: TRBJ2-3; abundance: once; d_gene: TRBD2; CDR3aa: CASVRRAGGGRDTQYF; CDR3nt: TGTGCCAGCGTAAGAAGAGCGGGAGGCGGGAGAGATACGCAGTATTTT
len: 17; v_gene: TRBV5-1; j_gene: TRBJ2-7; abundance: -; d_gene: TRBD1; CDR3aa: CASSLSTRGQGGYEQYF; CDR3nt: TGCGCCAGCAGCTTGTCGACTAGGGGACAGGGCGGCTACGAGCAGTACTTC